This T cell receptor (beta chain) was documented in a study of cytomegalovirus exposure and HLA in healthy donors. This CDR3 is built from 16 residues. V was pared by 5 bases and J by 1 base, with 18 bases between. Germline CDR1 reads SGHDT; CDR2 reads YYEEEE. Comment on this clone: Its antigen remains unknown.

With 60 Vbeta and 13 Jbeta primers, the PCR was carried out. Assay used: immunoSEQ multiplex PCR; TCRdb lists only in-frame clones, some missing. The table shows 90,000 to 120,000 clones, with around 80% occurring only once. Study-level points and caveats: Some V segments could not be told apart, so they were left out, TRBV6-2 and TRBV6-3 among them.

Donors were ostensibly healthy at sampling, although undocumented immune exposures were probable. Sequencing was done on a sample of PBMCs. The sequence was collected from a man aged 25-45 years in good health and CMV-seropositive. This chain links TRBV5-6 with TRBJ2-5, with D perhaps matching TRBD1 (6 bases). The CDR3 region is CASSTGTNPSQETQYF. The DNA for the CDR3 is TGTGCCAGCAGTACCGGGACAAACCCGTCCCAAGAGACCCAGTACTTC.